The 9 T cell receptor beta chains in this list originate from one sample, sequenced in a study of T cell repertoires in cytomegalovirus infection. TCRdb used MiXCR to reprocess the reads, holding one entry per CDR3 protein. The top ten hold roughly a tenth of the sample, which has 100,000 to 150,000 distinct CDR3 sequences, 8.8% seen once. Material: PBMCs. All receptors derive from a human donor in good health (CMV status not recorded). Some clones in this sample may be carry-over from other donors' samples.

CDR3 nucleotides: TGTGCCAGCAGCTTAGGAGGGATCCAGTATTTT. This gives the protein CASSLGGIQYF. The genes are TRBV7-3 and TRBJ2-3; D is possibly TRBD2 (6 bases). Germline-derived CDR1 and CDR2 are SGHTA and FQGTGA. Trimming shortened V by 2 bases and J by 12 bases, and 9 bases separated the two germline ends. The CDR3 loop spans 11 amino acids.

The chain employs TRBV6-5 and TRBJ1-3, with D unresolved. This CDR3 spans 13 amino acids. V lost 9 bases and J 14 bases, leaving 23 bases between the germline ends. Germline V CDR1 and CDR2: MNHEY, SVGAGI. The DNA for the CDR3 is TGTGCCAGTAGAAGTGCCCCTCTGGAAACCTTATATTTT. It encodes CASRSAPLETLYF.

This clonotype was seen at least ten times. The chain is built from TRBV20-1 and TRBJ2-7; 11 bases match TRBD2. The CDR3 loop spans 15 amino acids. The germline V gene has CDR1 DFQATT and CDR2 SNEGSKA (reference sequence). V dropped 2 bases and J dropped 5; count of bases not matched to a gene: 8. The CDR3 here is CSARNSGGATNEQYF. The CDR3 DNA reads TGCAGTGCTAGAAATAGCGGGGGGGCGACGAACGAGCAGTACTTC.

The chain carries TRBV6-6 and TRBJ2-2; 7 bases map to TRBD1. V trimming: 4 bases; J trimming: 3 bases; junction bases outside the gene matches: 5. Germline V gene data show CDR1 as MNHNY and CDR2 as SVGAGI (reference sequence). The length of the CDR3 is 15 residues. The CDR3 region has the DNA TGTGCCAGCAGTTCTGGACAGGTCGACACCGGGGAGCTGTTTTTT. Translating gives CASSSGQVDTGELFF.

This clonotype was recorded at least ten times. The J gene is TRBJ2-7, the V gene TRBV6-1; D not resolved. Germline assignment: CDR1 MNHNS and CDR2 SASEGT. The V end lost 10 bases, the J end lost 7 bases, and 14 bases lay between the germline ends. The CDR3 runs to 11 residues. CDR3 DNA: TGTGCCACTCTTGGGTTTGGTGAGCAGTACTTC. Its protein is CATLGFGEQYF.

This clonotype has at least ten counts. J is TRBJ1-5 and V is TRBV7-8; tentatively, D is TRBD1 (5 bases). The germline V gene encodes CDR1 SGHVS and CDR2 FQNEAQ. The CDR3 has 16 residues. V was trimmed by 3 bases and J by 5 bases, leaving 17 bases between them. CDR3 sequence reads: CASSFSRTGPYQPQHF. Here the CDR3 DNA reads TGTGCCAGCAGCTTCTCTCGAACAGGACCGTATCAGCCCCAGCATTTT.

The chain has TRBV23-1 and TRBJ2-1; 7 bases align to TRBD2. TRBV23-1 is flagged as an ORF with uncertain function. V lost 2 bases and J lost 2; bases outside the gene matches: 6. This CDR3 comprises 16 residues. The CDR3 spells CASSQRPGTTYNEQFF. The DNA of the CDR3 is TGCGCCAGCAGTCAAAGACCGGGGACTACCTACAATGAGCAGTTCTTC.

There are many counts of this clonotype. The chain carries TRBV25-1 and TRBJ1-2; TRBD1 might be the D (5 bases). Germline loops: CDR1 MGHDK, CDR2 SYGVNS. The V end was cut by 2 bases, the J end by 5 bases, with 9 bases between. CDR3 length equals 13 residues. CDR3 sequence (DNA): TGTGCCAGCAGTGAACAGGGAGGGTATGGCTACACCTTC. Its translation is CASSEQGGYGYTF.

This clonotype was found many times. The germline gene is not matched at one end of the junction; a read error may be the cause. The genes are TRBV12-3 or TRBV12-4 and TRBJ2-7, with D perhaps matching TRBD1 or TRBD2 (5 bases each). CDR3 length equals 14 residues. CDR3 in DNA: TGTGCCAGCTTCGACTCGGGGCGGTCCTCCGAGCAGTACTTC. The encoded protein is CASFDSGRSSEQYF.